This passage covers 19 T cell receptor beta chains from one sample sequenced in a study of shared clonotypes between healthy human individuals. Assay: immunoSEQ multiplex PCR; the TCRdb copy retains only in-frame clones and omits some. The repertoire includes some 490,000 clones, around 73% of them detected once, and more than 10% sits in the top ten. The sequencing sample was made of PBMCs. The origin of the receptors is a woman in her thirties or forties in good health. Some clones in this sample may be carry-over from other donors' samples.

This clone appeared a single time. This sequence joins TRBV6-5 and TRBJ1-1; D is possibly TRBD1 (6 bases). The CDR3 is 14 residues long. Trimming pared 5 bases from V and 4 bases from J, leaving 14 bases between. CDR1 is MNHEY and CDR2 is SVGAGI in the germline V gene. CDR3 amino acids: CASSRGGRSTEAFF. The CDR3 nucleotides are TGTGCCAGCAGTCGAGGGGGGCGTAGCACTGAAGCTTTCTTT.

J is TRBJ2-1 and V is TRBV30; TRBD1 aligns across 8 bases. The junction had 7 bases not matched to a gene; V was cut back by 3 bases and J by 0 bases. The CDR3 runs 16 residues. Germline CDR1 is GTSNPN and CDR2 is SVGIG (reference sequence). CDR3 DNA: TGTGCCTGGAGCCCCCGGGACAGGTACTCCTACAATGAGCAGTTCTTC. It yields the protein CAWSPRDRYSYNEQFF.

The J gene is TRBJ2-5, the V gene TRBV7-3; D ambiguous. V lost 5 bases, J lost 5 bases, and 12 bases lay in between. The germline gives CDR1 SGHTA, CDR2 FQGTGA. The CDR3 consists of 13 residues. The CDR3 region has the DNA TGTGCCAGCAGCATGGCGGTGGGGGAGACCCAGTACTTC. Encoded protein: CASSMAVGETQYF.

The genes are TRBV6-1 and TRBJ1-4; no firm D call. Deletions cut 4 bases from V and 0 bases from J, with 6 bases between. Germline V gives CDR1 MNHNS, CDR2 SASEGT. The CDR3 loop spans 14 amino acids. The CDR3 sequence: CASSGGATNEKLFF. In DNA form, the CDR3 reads TGTGCCAGCAGTGGGGGTGCAACTAATGAAAAACTGTTTTTT.

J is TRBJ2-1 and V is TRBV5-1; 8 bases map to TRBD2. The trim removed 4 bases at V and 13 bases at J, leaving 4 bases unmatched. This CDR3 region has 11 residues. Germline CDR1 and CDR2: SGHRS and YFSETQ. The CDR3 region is CASSPGLDQFF. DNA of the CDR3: TGCGCCAGCAGCCCGGGACTAGATCAGTTCTTC.

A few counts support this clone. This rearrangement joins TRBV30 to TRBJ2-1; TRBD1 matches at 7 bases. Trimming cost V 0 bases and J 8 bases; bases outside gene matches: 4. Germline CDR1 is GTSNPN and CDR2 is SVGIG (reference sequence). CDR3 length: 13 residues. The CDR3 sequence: CAWSVKGADEQFF. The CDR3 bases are TGTGCCTGGAGTGTAAAGGGGGCGGATGAGCAGTTCTTC.

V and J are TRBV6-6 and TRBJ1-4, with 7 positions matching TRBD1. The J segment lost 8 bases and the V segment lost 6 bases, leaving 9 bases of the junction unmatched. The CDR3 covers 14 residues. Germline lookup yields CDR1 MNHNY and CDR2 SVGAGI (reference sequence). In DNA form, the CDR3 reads TGTGCCAGCAGATGGGGACAGATCTTAGAAAAACTGTTTTTT. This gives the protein CASRWGQILEKLFF.

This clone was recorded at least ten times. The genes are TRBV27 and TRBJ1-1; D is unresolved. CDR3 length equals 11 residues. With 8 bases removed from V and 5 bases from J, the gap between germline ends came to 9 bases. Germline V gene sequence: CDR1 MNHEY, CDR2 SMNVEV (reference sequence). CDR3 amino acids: CASSSKTEAFF. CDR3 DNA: TGTGCCAGCTCCTCCAAGACTGAAGCTTTCTTT.

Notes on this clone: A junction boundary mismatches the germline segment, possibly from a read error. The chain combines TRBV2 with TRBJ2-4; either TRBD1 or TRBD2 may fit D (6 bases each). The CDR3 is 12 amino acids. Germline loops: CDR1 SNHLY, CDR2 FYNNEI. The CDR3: CASTKGGPRGGF. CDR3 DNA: TGTGCCAGCACTAAGGGGGGACCGAGAGGGGGCTTC.

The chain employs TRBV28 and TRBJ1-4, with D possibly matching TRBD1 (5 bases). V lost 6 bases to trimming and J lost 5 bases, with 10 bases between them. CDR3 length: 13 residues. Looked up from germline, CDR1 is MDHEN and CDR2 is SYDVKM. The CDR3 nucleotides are TGTGCCAGCAGACGGGGACCAAATGAAAAACTGTTTTTT. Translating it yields CASRRGPNEKLFF.

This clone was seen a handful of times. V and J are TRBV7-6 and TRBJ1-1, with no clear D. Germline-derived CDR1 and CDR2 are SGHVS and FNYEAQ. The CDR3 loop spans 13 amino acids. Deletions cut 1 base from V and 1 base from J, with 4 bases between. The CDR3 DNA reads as TGTGCCAGCAGCTTAGAGCAGAACACTGAAGCTTTCTTT. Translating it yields CASSLEQNTEAFF.

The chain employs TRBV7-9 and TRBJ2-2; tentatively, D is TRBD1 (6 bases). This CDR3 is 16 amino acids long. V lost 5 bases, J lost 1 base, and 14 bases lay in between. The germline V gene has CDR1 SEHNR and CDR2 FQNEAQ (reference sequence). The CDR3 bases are TGTGCCAGCAGCCCCAGGGGTCAGGTGAACACCGGGGAGCTGTTTTTT. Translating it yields CASSPRGQVNTGELFF.

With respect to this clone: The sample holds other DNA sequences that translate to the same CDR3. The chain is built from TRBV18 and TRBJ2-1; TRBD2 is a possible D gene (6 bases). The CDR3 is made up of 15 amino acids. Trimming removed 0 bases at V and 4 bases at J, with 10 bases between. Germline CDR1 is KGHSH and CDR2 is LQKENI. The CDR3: CASSPPSGTYNEQFF. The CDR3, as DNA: TGTGCCAGCTCACCACCTAGCGGAACATACAATGAGCAGTTCTTC.

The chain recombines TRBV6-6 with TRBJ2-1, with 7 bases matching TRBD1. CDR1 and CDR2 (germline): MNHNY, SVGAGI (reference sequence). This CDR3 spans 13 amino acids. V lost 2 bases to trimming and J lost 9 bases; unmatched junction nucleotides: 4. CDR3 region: CASSYNRQGEQFF. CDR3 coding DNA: TGTGCCAGCAGTTACAACCGACAGGGTGAGCAGTTCTTC.

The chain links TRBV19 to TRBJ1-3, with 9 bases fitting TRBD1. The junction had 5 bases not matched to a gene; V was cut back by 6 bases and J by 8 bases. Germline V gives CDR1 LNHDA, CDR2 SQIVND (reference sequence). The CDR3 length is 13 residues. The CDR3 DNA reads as TGTGCCAGTAGCCAAACAGGGGGCCACACCATATATTTT. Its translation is CASSQTGGHTIYF.

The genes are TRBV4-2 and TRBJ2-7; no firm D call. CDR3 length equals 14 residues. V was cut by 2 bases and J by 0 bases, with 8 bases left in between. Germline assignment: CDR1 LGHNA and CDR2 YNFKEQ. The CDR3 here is CASSQWASSYEQYF. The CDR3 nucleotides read TGTGCCAGCAGCCAATGGGCGAGCTCCTACGAGCAGTACTTC.

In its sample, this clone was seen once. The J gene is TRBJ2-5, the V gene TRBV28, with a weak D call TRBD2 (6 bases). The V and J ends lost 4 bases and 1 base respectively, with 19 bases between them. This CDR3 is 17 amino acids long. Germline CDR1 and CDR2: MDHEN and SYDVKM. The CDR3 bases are TGTGCCAGCAGTTCAAGGTCGGGACTCAAATCCCAAGAGACCCAGTACTTC. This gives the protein CASSSRSGLKSQETQYF. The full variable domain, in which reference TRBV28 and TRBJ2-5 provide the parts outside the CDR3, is DVKVTQSSRYLVKRTGEKVFLECVQDMDHENMFWYRQDPGLGLRLIYFSYDVKMKEKGDIPEGYSVSREKKERFSLILESASTNQTSMYLCASSSRSGLKSQETQYFGPGTRLLVL.

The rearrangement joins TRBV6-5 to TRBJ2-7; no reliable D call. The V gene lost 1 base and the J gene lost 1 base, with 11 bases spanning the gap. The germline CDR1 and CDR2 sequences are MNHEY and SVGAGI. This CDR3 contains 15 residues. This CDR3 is CASSYFERRSYEQYF. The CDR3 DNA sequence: TGTGCCAGCAGTTACTTTGAACGTAGGTCCTACGAGCAGTACTTC.

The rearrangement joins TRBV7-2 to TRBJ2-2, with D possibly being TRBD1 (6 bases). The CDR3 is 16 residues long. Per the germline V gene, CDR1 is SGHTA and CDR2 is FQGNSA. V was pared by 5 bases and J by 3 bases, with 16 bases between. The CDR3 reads CASSLLGAGDTGELFF. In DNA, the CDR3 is TGTGCCAGCAGCCTATTGGGGGCAGGGGACACCGGGGAGCTGTTTTTT.